The source of this TCR beta chain is a study of PD-1 blockade in mismatch repair-deficient tumors. At the level of the study: Patients had over ten mismatch repair-deficient cancer types and were previously treated and progressing.

The germline V and J ends were trimmed by 0 bases and 5 bases, with 13 bases remaining between them. This CDR3 is built from 16 residues. Per the germline V gene, CDR1 is SGHVS and CDR2 is FNYEAQ. General study results and limits: Tumor-resident clones, often absent from pretreatment blood, expanded after pembrolizumab and then contracted.

Remarks on this clone: Its antigen remains unknown.

Assay: immunoSEQ multiplex PCR; the TCRdb copy retains only in-frame clones and omits some. The sample gives around 120,000 clones, more than 70% of which show up once; about 10% is in the top ten. Mismatch repair deficiency was confirmed in all patients, by PCR or immunohistochemistry. Three pembrolizumab responders had their TCRs sequenced. The V call is TRBV7-6, the J call TRBJ2-2, with D perhaps matching TRBD1 or TRBD2 (5 bases each). This TCR was recovered from an adult with mismatch repair-deficient cancer. The sequencing here drew on peripheral blood, taken just over 70 weeks after starting pembrolizumab. CDR3 sequence: CASSLAAREGTGELFF. The CDR3 nucleotides read TGTGCCAGCAGCTTAGCTGCCCGAGAGGGGACCGGGGAGCTGTTTTTT.